This paragraph covers one T cell receptor (beta chain) sequence. The CDR3 is made up of 15 amino acids. CDR1 is MRHNA and CDR2 is SNTAGT in the germline V gene. The V segment lost 5 bases and the J segment 5 bases; nucleotides outside the gene matches: 7. Authors' methods: How many nucleated cells were present was estimated from reference gene primer amplification. This table comes from immunoSEQ multiplex PCR, and its TCRdb copy is limited to in-frame clones, with some not included. The V and J calls and clone size are taken from that table; D and trimming were inferred from the DNA. The table lists a few hundred thousand clones, around nine tenths of them singletons. This record comes from a study of blood T cell repertoires in COVID-19. Clinical histories supplied by participants themselves formed the basis of cohort assignment.

Sequencing used PBMCs or T cells enriched from blood (not recorded which). The source is a woman aged 40 to 49 who had recovered from COVID-19. V and J are TRBV6-4 and TRBJ2-1; 9 bases fit TRBD2. CDR3 in DNA: TGTGCCAGCAGTTTGGCGGGAGGGCCAGACAATGAGCAGTTCTTC. It translates to CASSLAGGPDNEQFF.